This T cell receptor beta chain came from a study of brain T cells in children with intractable seizures. General study results and limits: Pre-surgery blood may have been undersampled, hiding some clones. Viral specificity was inferred only from CDR3 similarity; HCMV serostatus was unknown.

Libraries were prepared by immunoSEQ multiplex PCR; TCRdb keeps only in-frame clonotypes and omits some of them. The table has around 80,000 clones, approximately 90% seen once. Between the trimmed V and J ends, which lost 1 base and 5 bases, there was a span of 14 bases. Germline V gives CDR1 SGHAT, CDR2 FQNNGV. The CDR3 extends over 16 amino acids. Details on this clone: Its antigen is currently unknown.

The sequenced cases were selected for having the highest brain T cell transcript signatures. Before surgery, patients took at least one anti-epileptic drug. The chain couples TRBV11-2 to TRBJ1-4; D unresolved. The clonotype originates from a girl aged 2-10 years with Rasmussen encephalitis and intractable seizures. The starting material was peripheral blood, obtained at surgery. As DNA, the CDR3 is TGTGCCAGCAGCTTAGGGCACCGGAAACCAAATGAAAAACTGTTTTTT. Protein product: CASSLGHRKPNEKLFF.